This TCR beta chain originates from a study of tumor and adjacent non-tumor tissue in lung cancer. At the level of the study: On average, productive TCRbeta reads reached roughly 3.9 million per sample.

This clonotype is deemed medium-sized. Its cognate antigen is unknown. The library came from three nested PCR rounds adapted from ARM-PCR protocols. TCRdb used MiXCR to reprocess the multiplex PCR reads, holding one entry per CDR3 protein. The sample lists some 80,000 distinct CDR3 sequences, around 76% occurring once. The template was RNA from unsorted bulk tissue. This non-tumor lung sample came from over 3 cm beyond the tumor edge. Chemotherapy-naive patients with new lung cancer underwent thoracic surgery in China, August–November 2014. Study conclusions and caveats: Significantly higher TCR diversity was found in tumor than normal lung. Higher tumor TCR diversity was associated with shorter survival.

V was shortened by 5 bases and J by 4 bases, with 6 bases between the two germline ends. The CDR3 totals 11 residues. Germline CDR1 reads MNHEY; CDR2 reads SVGAGI. Sequenced material: distant non-tumor lung tissue. The chain joins TRBV6-5 to TRBJ2-7; no definite D call. This receptor was taken from a woman between 50 and 59 years old with non-small cell lung cancer. The CDR3 DNA is TGTGCCAGCAGTACCACTTACGAGCAGTACTTC. This gives the protein CASSTTYEQYF.